These 17 T cell receptor beta chains came from one sample sequenced in a study of shared clonotypes between healthy human individuals. Assay used: immunoSEQ multiplex PCR; TCRdb lists only in-frame clones, some missing. The sample holds almost 750,000 clones; 72% are singletons and the top ten take around 1.7%. Sequencing was performed on memory CD4+ T cells sorted from blood. Subset noted: CD45RA-negative fraction. These TCRs come from a woman in her 30s in good health.

The rearrangement links TRBV12-5 to TRBJ2-1; D possibly corresponds to TRBD2 (6 bases). The germline gives CDR1 LGHNT, CDR2 FRNRAP. The ends were cut back, 0 bases at V and 5 bases at J, with 17 bases in the middle. The length of the CDR3 is 17 residues. CDR3 region: CASGLVLGRGTHNEQFF. The CDR3 coding sequence is TGTGCTAGTGGTTTGGTACTAGGTCGGGGGACCCACAATGAGCAGTTCTTC.

This clone was seen at least ten times. The CDR3 is CSVGNGLALNSYEQYF. CDR3 DNA: TGCAGCGTTGGAAACGGACTAGCGCTAAACTCCTACGAGCAGTACTTC. The chain uses TRBV29-1 and TRBJ2-7; 9 bases are shared with TRBD2. The germline gives CDR1 SQVTM, CDR2 ANQGSEA. CDR3 length: 16 amino acids. The V and J ends lost 4 bases and 0 bases, in that order; junction bases with no gene match: 10.

The chain links TRBV27 to TRBJ2-2; 9 bases match TRBD2. This CDR3 spans 16 amino acids. The germline V gene has CDR1 MNHEY and CDR2 SMNVEV (reference sequence). V shed 5 bases, J shed 4 bases, and the junction held 8 bases outside the gene matches. This CDR3 is CASSPLSGSGTGELFF. The CDR3, as DNA: TGTGCCAGCAGTCCCCTTAGCGGGAGTGGCACCGGGGAGCTGTTTTTT.

The chain employs TRBV7-3 and TRBJ2-2; D might be TRBD1 or TRBD2, each matching 5 bases. Trimming left V 4 bases short and J 5 bases short, with 17 bases between. Germline CDR1 reads SGHTA; CDR2 reads FQGTGA. The CDR3 consists of 16 residues. The chain's CDR3 is CASSSRGPTGTGELFF. In DNA form, the CDR3 reads TGTGCCAGCAGCTCTCGGGGACCGACGGGGACCGGGGAGCTGTTTTTT.

V usage is TRBV18 and J usage is TRBJ2-7; 7 bases are shared with TRBD1. Germline CDR1 and CDR2: KGHSH and LQKENI. There are 14 residues in the CDR3. J gave up 4 bases and V 2 bases, and 5 bases lay outside the gene matches. CDR3 sequence reads: CASSPSGTAYEQYF. In DNA form, the CDR3 reads TGTGCCAGCTCACCATCAGGGACAGCATACGAGCAGTACTTC.

A word on this clone: Since a much larger clone is just one base distant, this may be a read error. This chain connects TRBV11-2 to TRBJ2-1; maybe TRBD1 (6 bases). Germline CDR1 SGHAT, CDR2 FQNNGV. This CDR3 comprises 15 residues. Trimming removed 0 bases at V and 3 bases at J, with 9 bases between. CDR3 residues: CASSLEGANYNEQFF. CDR3 in DNA: TGTGCCAGCAGCTTAGAGGGGGCCAACTACAATGAGCAGTTCTTC. Variable domain in full (rest from reference TRBV11-2 and TRBJ2-1): EAGVAQSPRYKIIEKRQSVAFWCNPISGHATLYWYQQILGQGPKLLIQFQNNGVVDDSQLPKDRFSAERLKGVDSTLKIQPAKLEDSAVYLCASSLEGANYNEQFFGPGTRLTVL.

The chain employs TRBV18 and TRBJ2-7; D is undetermined. V was pared by 2 bases and J by 2 bases, with 7 bases between. Germline CDR1 KGHSH, CDR2 LQKENI. The CDR3 covers 13 residues. The CDR3 here is CASSPSSPYEQYF. The CDR3 DNA is TGTGCCAGCTCACCATCCTCCCCCTACGAGCAGTACTTC.

This clone appeared a single time. The chain uses TRBV11-2 and TRBJ2-2; D is possibly TRBD2 (6 bases). Between the trimmed V and J ends, which lost 2 bases and 1 base, there was a span of 11 bases. Germline CDR1 SGHAT, CDR2 FQNNGV. The CDR3 runs 16 residues. CDR3 coding DNA: TGTGCCAGCAGCTTAAGGTGGGGGGAGAACACCGGGGAGCTGTTTTTT. This codes for CASSLRWGENTGELFF.

The chain couples TRBV2 to TRBJ2-3; D possibly corresponds to TRBD1 (6 bases). CDR1 and CDR2 from the germline V gene are SNHLY and FYNNEI. With 7 bases removed from V and 6 bases from J, the gap between germline ends came to 8 bases. The CDR3 extends over 11 amino acids. CDR3 nucleotides: TGTGCCAGCACCCAGGGGGATACGCAGTATTTT. It is translated as CASTQGDTQYF.

On this clone itself: This sample includes further DNA sequences coding for the same CDR3. The chain employs TRBV11-2 and TRBJ2-5, with 14 bases lining up with TRBD2. The germline gives CDR1 SGHAT, CDR2 FQNNGV. There are 16 residues in the CDR3. V shed 4 bases and J 2 bases; nucleotides not matched to a gene: 3. CDR3: CASSSGTSGGQETQYF. Written as DNA, the CDR3 is TGTGCCAGCAGCTCAGGGACTAGCGGGGGTCAAGAGACCCAGTACTTC.

This clone has a single count. Other DNA sequences in this specimen translate into the identical CDR3. V usage is TRBV4-2 and J usage is TRBJ1-5; D possibly corresponds to TRBD1 (6 bases). In germline, CDR1 is LGHNA, CDR2 YNFKEQ. The CDR3 runs to 15 residues. Trimming removed 1 base from V and 6 bases from J, with 13 bases in between. DNA for the CDR3: TGTGCCAGCAGCCAAGCCGGGACAATGGGTCAGCCCCAGCATTTT. It encodes CASSQAGTMGQPQHF.

The chain employs TRBV2 and TRBJ1-5, with 8 bases matching TRBD1. V gave up 8 bases and J gave up 3 bases; unmatched junction bases: 12. This CDR3 spans 16 amino acids. Germline values: CDR1 SNHLY, CDR2 FYNNEI. Here the CDR3 DNA reads TGTGCCAGCCAAGATCAGGGGGCCGGGAACAATCAGCCCCAGCATTTT. Amino acids: CASQDQGAGNNQPQHF.

The V call is TRBV5-1, the J call TRBJ2-2; 7 bases map to TRBD2. The germline V gene encodes CDR1 SGHRS and CDR2 YFSETQ. The CDR3 has 14 amino acids. The V and J ends lost 4 bases and 2 bases, in that order; junction bases with no gene match: 2. In nucleotides, the CDR3 is TGCGCCAGCAGCCCTAGCGGTAACACCGGGGAGCTGTTTTTT. It codes for CASSPSGNTGELFF.

The chain uses TRBV11-2 and TRBJ2-3, with TRBD2 matching 13 bases. In germline, CDR1 is SGHAT, CDR2 FQNNGV. The CDR3 has 19 residues. Losses at the gene ends were 6 bases for V and 2 bases for J; bases not matched to a gene: 14. CDR3 region: CASRNHVGGTSGDTDTQYF. The CDR3 DNA sequence: TGTGCCAGCAGAAACCACGTCGGGGGGACTAGCGGGGACACAGATACGCAGTATTTT.

V is TRBV28 and J is TRBJ2-4; TRBD1 aligns across 8 bases. Germline V gene data show CDR1 as MDHEN and CDR2 as SYDVKM. The CDR3 contains 15 residues. Trimming at V came to 5 bases and at J to 2 bases, leaving 5 bases not matched to a gene. CDR3 loop: CASSPRQGTKNIQYF. In DNA form, the CDR3 reads TGTGCCAGCAGTCCCCGACAGGGGACCAAAAACATTCAGTACTTC.

The chain combines TRBV6-5 with TRBJ1-1; 9 nucleotides match TRBD1. J was trimmed by 7 bases and V by 6 bases; bases with no gene match: 9. Germline loops: CDR1 MNHEY, CDR2 SVGAGI. The CDR3 totals 14 residues. The CDR3 DNA follows: TGTGCCAGCAGGCGGGGCGGACAGGGGTTTGAAGCTTTCTTT. Its protein product is CASRRGGQGFEAFF.

The chain links TRBV28 to TRBJ2-1, with D maybe TRBD1 (6 bases). The CDR3 runs to 17 residues. From germline, CDR1 is MDHEN and CDR2 SYDVKM. V was pared by 2 bases and J by 5 bases, with 19 bases between. This CDR3 is CASSLRGWGRGHNEQFF. DNA for the CDR3: TGTGCCAGCAGTTTACGCGGATGGGGCAGGGGACACAATGAGCAGTTCTTC.